This T cell receptor beta chain originates from a study of OX40 agonist ivuxolimab in advanced cancers. Study-wide results and limits: Averaged across samples, CD8+ T cells carried more expanded clones than CD4+ did.

Per germline, CDR1 MNHEY and CDR2 SMNVEV (reference sequence). The CDR3 is made up of 13 amino acids. Trimming left V 3 bases short and J 4 bases short, with 7 bases between. Sequencing was performed with immunoSEQ multiplex PCR; in TCRdb, only in-frame clones are kept and a portion is missing. Of about 55,000 clones listed, approximately 86% are singletons. Remarks on this clone: The antigen remains unidentified.

This specimen was CD4+ or CD8+ T cells sorted from blood, taken in a trial of the OX40 agonist ivuxolimab. The TCR comes from an adult with an advanced solid tumor such as melanoma, head and neck, liver or kidney cancer. The J gene is TRBJ1-5, the V gene TRBV27; no firm D call. CDR3 DNA: TGTGCCAGCAGTTTGGACCAGAATCAGCCCCAGCATTTT. This sequence encodes CASSLDQNQPQHF.